The clone carrying this TCR beta chain was seen a handful of times. The V end was cut by 6 bases, the J end by 6 bases, with 14 bases between. Germline CDR1 reads MDHEN; CDR2 reads SYDVKM. The CDR3 is made up of 14 amino acids. The record originates from a study of blood T cells in healthy people across ages. Together with a sample-barcoded 5' primer, a J-beta primer mix was included in a second PCR lasting about 7 to 12 cycles. From the 5' RACE reads, TCRdb called clonotypes with MiXCR, one entry per CDR3 protein. The sample includes about 650,000 distinct CDR3 sequences, about 30% seen only once; the top ten take 15% to 17%.

The chain is built from TRBV28 and TRBJ2-2, with D uncertain. The material sequenced was blood. The sequence derives from a woman over 75 in good health. The DNA of the CDR3 is TGTGCCAGCAGCCTAACGCCGGGTCCCGGGGAGCTGTTTTTT. Translating gives CASSLTPGPGELFF.